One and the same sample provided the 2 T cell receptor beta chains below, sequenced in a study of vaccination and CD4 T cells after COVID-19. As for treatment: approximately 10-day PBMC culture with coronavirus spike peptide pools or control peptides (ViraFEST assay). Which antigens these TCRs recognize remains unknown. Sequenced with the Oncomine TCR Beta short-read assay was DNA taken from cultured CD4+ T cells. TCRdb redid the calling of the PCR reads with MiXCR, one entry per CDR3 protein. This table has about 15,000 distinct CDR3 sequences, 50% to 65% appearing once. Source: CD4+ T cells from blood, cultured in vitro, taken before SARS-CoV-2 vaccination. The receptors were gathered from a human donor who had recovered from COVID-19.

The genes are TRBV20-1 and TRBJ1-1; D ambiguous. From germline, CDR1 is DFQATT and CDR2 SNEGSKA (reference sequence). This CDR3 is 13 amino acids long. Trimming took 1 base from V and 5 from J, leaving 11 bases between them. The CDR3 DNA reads TGCAGTGCTAGAGCTCCGGGTACTACTGAAGCTTTCTTT. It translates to CSARAPGTTEAFF.

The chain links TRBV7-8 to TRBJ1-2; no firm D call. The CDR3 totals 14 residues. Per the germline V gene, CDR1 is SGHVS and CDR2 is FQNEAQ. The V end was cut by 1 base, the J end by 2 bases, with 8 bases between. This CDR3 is CASSLGAANYGYTF. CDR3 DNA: TGTGCCAGCAGCTTAGGGGCGGCCAACTATGGCTACACCTTC.